This T cell receptor (beta chain) was sequenced during a study of blood T cell repertoires in COVID-19. The wider study: Acute and convalescent COVID-19 samples came from the United States, Italy and Spain. T cells, B-cell-depleted T cells, or PBMCs supplied cDNA or gDNA.

V was clipped by 4 bases and J by 3 bases, with 14 bases between them. Germline V gene lookup returns CDR1 SGDLS and CDR2 YYNGEE. This CDR3 is built from 15 residues. This clone was observed a single time. The protocol was immunoSEQ multiplex PCR, while the TCRdb copy is restricted to in-frame clones and leaves out a portion. The table has about 270,000 clones, around nine tenths seen once. The TCR originated in a man aged 50 to 59 with acute or convalescent COVID-19. The material sequenced was peripheral blood. This chain connects TRBV9 to TRBJ1-5; D perhaps matches TRBD1 (5 bases). The CDR3 here is CASSPRGGTNQPQHF. DNA of the CDR3: TGTGCCAGCAGCCCCCGGGGGGGTACCAATCAGCCCCAGCATTTT.